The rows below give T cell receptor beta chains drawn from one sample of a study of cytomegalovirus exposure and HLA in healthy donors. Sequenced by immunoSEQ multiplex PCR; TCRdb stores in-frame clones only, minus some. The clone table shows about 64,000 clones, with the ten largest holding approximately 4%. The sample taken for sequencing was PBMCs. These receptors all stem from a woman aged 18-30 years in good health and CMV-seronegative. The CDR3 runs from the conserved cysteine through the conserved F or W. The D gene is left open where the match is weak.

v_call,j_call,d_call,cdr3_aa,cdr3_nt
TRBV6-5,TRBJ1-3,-,CASSYSVQKSGNTIYF,TGTGCCAGCAGTTACTCGGTACAGAAATCTGGAAACACCATATATTTT
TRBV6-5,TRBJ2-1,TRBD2,CASSYRGSGRVGEQFF,TGTGCCAGCAGTTACCGGGGTAGCGGGAGAGTAGGCGAGCAGTTCTTC
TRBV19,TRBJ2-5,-,CASSIGGPGEETQYF,TGTGCCAGTAGTATAGGAGGGCCAGGGGAAGAGACCCAGTACTTC
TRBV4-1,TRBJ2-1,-,CASSPPGGTDNEQFF,TGCGCCAGCAGCCCTCCCGGAGGGACCGACAATGAGCAGTTCTTC
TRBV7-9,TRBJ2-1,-,CASSSGTLVAYNEQFF,TGTGCCAGCAGCTCAGGGACTTTGGTGGCCTACAATGAGCAGTTCTTC
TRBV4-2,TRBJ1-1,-,CASSQDLRGGAETEAFF,TGTGCCAGCAGCCAAGATCTTCGGGGGGGCGCGGAAACTGAAGCTTTCTTT
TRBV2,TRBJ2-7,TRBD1,CASRPRGTSSSYEQYF,TGTGCCAGCAGACCCAGGGGGACATCGAGCTCCTACGAGCAGTACTTC
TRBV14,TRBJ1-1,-,CASSATRNTEAFF,TGTGCCAGCAGCGCGACAAGAAACACTGAAGCTTTCTTT
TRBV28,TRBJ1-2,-,CASSFRDYGYTF,TGTGCCAGCAGTTTCAGGGACTATGGCTACACCTTC
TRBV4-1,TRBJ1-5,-,CASSQEGATGPYQPQHF,TGCGCCAGCAGCCAAGAAGGGGCAACCGGCCCCTATCAGCCCCAGCATTTT
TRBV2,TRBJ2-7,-,CASSEAGAYSYEQYF,TGTGCCAGCAGTGAAGCGGGAGCATACTCCTACGAGCAGTACTTC
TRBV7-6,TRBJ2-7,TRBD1,CASSMTGDSYEQYF,TGTGCCAGCAGCATGACAGGGGACTCCTACGAGCAGTACTTC
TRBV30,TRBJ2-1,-,CAWSGDNEQFF,TGTGCCTGGAGTGGAGACAATGAGCAGTTCTTC
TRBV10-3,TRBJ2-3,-,CAASGEGTDTQYF,TGTGCCGCTTCCGGGGAGGGCACAGATACGCAGTATTTT
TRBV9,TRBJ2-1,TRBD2,CASSVSGISYNEQFF,TGTGCCAGCAGCGTTAGCGGGATTTCCTACAATGAGCAGTTCTTC
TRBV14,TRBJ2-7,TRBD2,CASSQEGTSGGYEQYF,TGTGCCAGCAGCCAAGAGGGGACTAGCGGGGGTTACGAGCAGTACTTC
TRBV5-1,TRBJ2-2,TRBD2,CASTGLDPTGELFF,TGCGCCAGTACTGGACTAGATCCAACCGGGGAGCTGTTTTTT
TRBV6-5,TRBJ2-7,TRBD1,CASSYQVTGPVEQYF,TGTGCCAGCAGTTACCAGGTGACAGGGCCGGTCGAGCAGTACTTC
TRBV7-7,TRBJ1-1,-,CASSLAFRRFWDTEAFF,TGTGCTAGCAGCTTAGCGTTTAGGAGGTTTTGGGACACTGAAGCTTTCTTT
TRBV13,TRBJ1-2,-,CASSFSGSSGYTF,TGTGCCAGCAGCTTCAGTGGGTCTAGTGGCTACACCTTC
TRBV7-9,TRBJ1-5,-,CASSLGSSQPQHF,TGTGCCAGCAGCTTAGGTTCTTCCCAGCCCCAGCATTTT
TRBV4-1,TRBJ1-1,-,CASSQEDWGVTNTEAFF,TGCGCCAGCAGCCAAGAAGATTGGGGGGTTACGAACACTGAAGCTTTCTTT
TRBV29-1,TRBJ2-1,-,CSVPWGVNLDNEQFF,TGCAGCGTTCCATGGGGGGTGAATCTGGACAATGAGCAGTTCTTC
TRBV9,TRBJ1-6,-,CASSEGANSPLHF,TGTGCCAGCAGCGAAGGAGCAAATTCACCCCTCCACTTT
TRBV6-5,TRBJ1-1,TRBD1,CASRDQHTGGTEAFF,TGTGCCAGCAGAGACCAACACACAGGGGGCACTGAAGCTTTCTTT
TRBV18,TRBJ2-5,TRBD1,CASSPGTAKETQYF,TGTGCCAGCTCACCCGGGACAGCTAAAGAGACCCAGTACTTC
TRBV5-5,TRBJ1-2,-,CASSLGGYISYGYTF,TGTGCCAGCAGCTTGGGAGGGTATATATCCTATGGCTACACCTTC
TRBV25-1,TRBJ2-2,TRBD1,CASSGDSGPGELFF,TGTGCCAGCAGTGGGGACAGTGGGCCCGGGGAGCTGTTTTTT
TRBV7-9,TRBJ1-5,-,CASSLAQPGDSNQPQHF,TGTGCCAGCAGCTTAGCGCAACCAGGGGATAGCAATCAGCCCCAGCATTTT